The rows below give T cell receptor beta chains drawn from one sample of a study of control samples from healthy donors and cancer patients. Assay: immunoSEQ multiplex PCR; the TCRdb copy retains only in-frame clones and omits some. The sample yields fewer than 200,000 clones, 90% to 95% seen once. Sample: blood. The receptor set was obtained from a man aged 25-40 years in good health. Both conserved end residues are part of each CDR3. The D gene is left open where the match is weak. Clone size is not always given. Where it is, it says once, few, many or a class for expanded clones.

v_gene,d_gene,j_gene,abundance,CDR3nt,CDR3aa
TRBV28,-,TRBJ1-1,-,TGTGCCAGCAGTCCCTCCCCAGGGGCGAACACTGAAGCTTTCTTT,CASSPSPGANTEAFF
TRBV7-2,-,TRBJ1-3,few,TGTGCCAGCAGCTTAGGGAACACCATATATTTT,CASSLGNTIYF
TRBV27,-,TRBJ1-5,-,TGTGCCAGCAGTTTATCGGGGAGTGGGCAGCCCCAGCATTTT,CASSLSGSGQPQHF
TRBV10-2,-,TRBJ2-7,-,TGCGCCAGCAGTCGGAGCTACGAGCAGTACTTC,CASSRSYEQYF
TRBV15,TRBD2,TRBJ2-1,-,TGTGCCACCAGCAGAGATATGCGACTAGCGGATAACAATGAGCAGTTCTTC,CATSRDMRLADNNEQFF
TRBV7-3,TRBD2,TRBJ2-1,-,TGTGCCAGCGCGGGCGGGAGGGGTGAGCAGTTCTTC,CASAGGRGEQFF
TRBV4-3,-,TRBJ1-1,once,TGCGCCAGCAGCCAGCTGGGGCAGGGGAGTGGAGCTTTCTTT,CASSQLGQGSGAFF
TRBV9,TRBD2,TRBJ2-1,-,TGTGCCAGCAGCGTACATTCTAGCGGGAGAGGGGGGACCTACAATGAGCAGTTCTTC,CASSVHSSGRGGTYNEQFF
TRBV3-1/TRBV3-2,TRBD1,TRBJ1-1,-,TGTGCCAGCAGCCAACCGACAGGGACCACTGAAGCTTTCTTT,CASSQPTGTTEAFF
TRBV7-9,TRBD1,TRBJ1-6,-,TGTGCCAGCACACAGGGGAACTATAATTCACCCCTCCACTTT,CASTQGNYNSPLHF
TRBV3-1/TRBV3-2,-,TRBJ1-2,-,TGTGCCAGCAGCCACGAACTGCTCTATGGCTACACCTTC,CASSHELLYGYTF